One TCR beta chain is described in this entry. Its cognate antigen has yet to be identified. The input lacks base qualities; no much larger clone sits a single base away. TCR beta CDR3 regions were amplified from RNA transcripts. The TCR CDR3 was subjected to a first round of RT-PCR using the HTBI primer set and the Qiagen OneStep RT-PCR kit. Libraries were constructed in a second round of multiplex PCR, after which size selection and purification were performed. Paired-end sequencing of the libraries was performed with 100 bp reads on an Illumina HiSeq2000. Regarding the original processing steps: SOAPnuke was used to process the raw data, removing reads that contained adapters or uncalled bases, had a mean Phred below 15, or lacked an exact match to the constant primer or identifier. High-quality paired reads were merged using COPE v1.2.5, and each unique nucleotide sequence was defined as a clonotype. Clonotypes were aligned to IMGT TRBV, TRBD and TRBJ reference segments using MiTCR v1.1. Only V-J combinations with frequency above 0.0001, covering approximately 99% of repertoires, were analysed. The TCS score was defined as the ratio of F50 (clonal expansion) to E x V (chaos), calculated using BLOSUM62-based TCRdist between CDR3 peptides within each V-J. Welch's t-statistics and random forest reduced some 510 V-J features to roughly 13, which were used in a naive Bayes classifier (R e1071). Through fastp at Q25 and MiXCR, TCRdb rebuilt clones from the public reads, retaining in-frame beta chains. Rows with one shared CDR3 protein collapse into an entry with the most common genes and DNA. For this entry, the V and J calls and clone size follow TCRdb and not the study's own pipeline. For this sample there are over 250,000 distinct CDR3 sequences; about 25% appear just once. The leading ten clones occupy approximately 25% of the sample.

The data derive from a study of T cells in Graves' hyperthyroidism and ophthalmopathy (dated by TCRdb to the late 2010s). Regarding the research as a whole: Peripheral blood samples were taken at the time of initial diagnosis, prior to any treatment. Prospective prediction of ophthalmopathy was tested in an independent validation cohort consisting of 18 to 20 hyperthyroidism patients and more than 15 patients who later progressed to ophthalmopathy. The roughly 100 discovery patients were randomly divided into training and test sets at a 7:3 ratio. The study also compared thyroid tissue and blood T-cell repertoires from a handful of Graves' hyperthyroidism patients. To identify distinguishing TCR V-J signatures, a discovery cohort of some 100 patients was used, comprising 40 to 45 with Graves' ophthalmopathy and roughly 60 with stable Graves' hyperthyroidism. TCR Vbeta CDR3 sequencing of some 140 peripheral blood samples (around 45 ophthalmopathy, roughly 72 hyperthyroidism and roughly 17 progressor patients) is reported in the paper. Once sampling was done, hyperthyroidism patients were given methimazole at a starting dose of 30 mg daily, whereas ophthalmopathy patients were given high-dose intravenous methylprednisolone.

The paper as a whole reports these results and caveats: During validation, the model predicted progression to ophthalmopathy a median of roughly six months ahead of onset, with 60% to 71% sensitivity and roughly 72% specificity. Sample size was not statistically predetermined, and blinding of investigators to group allocation was not performed. A 13 V-J signature model separated ophthalmopathy from stable hyperthyroidism, with over 85% sensitivity and roughly 81% specificity in cross-validation and 80%/75% in testing. Blood samples also contained most of the expanded thyroid clonotypes (frequency above 0.001), which suggests that blood repertoires may reflect thyroid immune responses.

Hyperthyroidism patients were newly diagnosed, had a disease duration of under 2 months, and were aged 18 to 65 years. The study excluded patients with uncontrolled infections, other autoimmune diseases, pregnancy or lactation. Clinical symptoms, serum thyroxine and TRAb, thyroid ultrasound, and orbital computed tomography formed the basis for the diagnoses. For progressor patients, blood was drawn at the first diagnosis of hyperthyroidism, before any ophthalmopathy symptoms had appeared. PBMCs were isolated from about 10 ml of fresh peripheral blood by Ficoll-Paque density gradient centrifugation. Progressor patients were initially diagnosed with Graves' hyperthyroidism and developed ophthalmopathy during follow-up. Trizol reagent was used to extract total RNA, and RNA quality was then checked on an Agilent 2100 Bioanalyzer. Measured from the cysteine to the phenylalanine, the CDR3 is 15 residues long. The only DNA kept is the CDR3, 45 bases in frame from the first base. The germline V end is reduced by 3 bases and the J end by 5 bases; junction bases left unmatched: 10.

Sequences were obtained from blood. The source of this sequence is a man in his forties or fifties with Graves' hyperthyroidism that later progressed to Graves' ophthalmopathy. Rearrangement joined TRBV12-3 or TRBV12-4 to TRBJ2-7, and 7 bases in between align with TRBD2. The CDR3 protein: CASSFIGLVINEQYF. The base sequence is TGTGCCAGCAGTTTCATCGGACTAGTTATCAACGAGCAGTACTTC.